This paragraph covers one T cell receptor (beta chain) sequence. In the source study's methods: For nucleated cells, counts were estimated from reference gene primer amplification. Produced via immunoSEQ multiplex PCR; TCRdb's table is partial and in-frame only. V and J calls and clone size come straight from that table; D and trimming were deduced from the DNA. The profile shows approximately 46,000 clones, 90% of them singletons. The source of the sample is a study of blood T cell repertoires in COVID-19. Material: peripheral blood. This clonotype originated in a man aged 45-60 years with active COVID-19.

The CDR3 DNA reads TGTGCCAGCAGTGAATTTCGGACAGGGAGCTATGGCTACACCTTC. This translates into CASSEFRTGSYGYTF. The chain carries TRBV6-1 and TRBJ1-2; 8 bases match TRBD1. Trimming removed 2 bases from V and 4 bases from J; junction bases left unmatched: 6. CDR3 size: 15 residues. Germline CDR1 MNHNS, CDR2 SASEGT.